The 11 T cell receptor beta chains listed next were all sequenced from one sample in a study of T cell repertoires in cytomegalovirus infection. TCRdb fed the reads into MiXCR, producing one record per CDR3 protein. The sample shows about 490,000 distinct CDR3 sequences, approximately 26% of them seen only once. Sequenced input: PBMCs. All receptors derive from a human donor in good health (CMV status not recorded). Some clones in this sample may be carry-over from other donors' samples.

This clonotype was found a few times. This chain uses TRBV10-3 with TRBJ1-6; 7 bases are shared with TRBD1. V shed 6 bases, J shed 2 bases, and the junction held 1 base outside the gene matches. Germline-derived CDR1 and CDR2 are ENHRY and SYGVKD. This CDR3 contains 14 residues. The CDR3 region has the DNA TGTGCCATCAGAGGGACAGCCTATAATTCACCCCTCCACTTT. The encoded protein is CAIRGTAYNSPLHF.

This clonotype has at least ten counts. The chain carries TRBV10-3 and TRBJ1-5; D gene uncertain. The CDR3 loop spans 16 amino acids. V lost 3 bases and J 5 bases, leaving 17 bases between the germline ends. Per the germline V gene, CDR1 is ENHRY and CDR2 is SYGVKD. The CDR3 DNA is TGTGCCATCAGTGAAAGTAGGAGTAGGGCAGATCAGCCCCAGCATTTT. Its protein is CAISESRSRADQPQHF.

The chain is built from TRBV12-5 and TRBJ1-3; D not resolved. Trimming removed 8 bases from V and 0 bases from J, with 11 bases in between. This CDR3 has 14 residues. CDR1 and CDR2 (germline): LGHNT, FRNRAP. In nucleotides, the CDR3 is TGTGCTAGTAGTGCTGAGAGCTCTGGAAACACCATATATTTT. It translates to CASSAESSGNTIYF.

This clonotype has more than one count but fewer than ten. The chain has TRBV20-1 and TRBJ1-5; TRBD1 matches at 10 bases. Germline V gives CDR1 DFQATT, CDR2 SNEGSKA (reference sequence). V was pared by 3 bases and J by 5 bases, with 1 base of the junction left unmatched. The CDR3 has 13 residues. The chain's CDR3 is CSARGQGHQPQHF. The CDR3 coding sequence is TGCAGTGCTAGGGGACAGGGGCATCAGCCCCAGCATTTT.

V and J are TRBV5-5 and TRBJ2-6; perhaps D is TRBD1 or TRBD2 (5 bases each). In germline, CDR1 is SGHKS, CDR2 YYEKEE (reference sequence). V was pared by 3 bases and J by 0 bases, with 19 bases between. This CDR3 region has 19 residues. The CDR3 DNA sequence: TGTGCCAGCAGCTCGCTATCTGGGACGGTGAGCTCTGGGGCCAACGTCCTGACTTTC. Amino acids: CASSSLSGTVSSGANVLTF. The full variable domain, with the rest looked up from reference TRBV5-5 and TRBJ2-6, is DAGVTQSPTHLIKTRGQQVTLRCSPISGHKSVSWYQQVLGQGPQFIFQYYEKEERGRGNFPDRFSARQFPNYSSELNVNALLLGDSALYLCASSSLSGTVSSGANVLTFGAGSRLTVL.

This chain connects TRBV19 to TRBJ1-1; D is ambiguous. The CDR3 spans 12 residues. The V and J ends lost 0 bases and 1 base respectively, with 0 bases between them. Looked up from germline, CDR1 is LNHDA and CDR2 is SQIVND (reference sequence). As DNA, the CDR3 is TGTGCCAGTAGTATAGAGAACACTGAAGCTTTCTTT. Translation: CASSIENTEAFF.

This clonotype was found a few times. V usage is TRBV19 and J usage is TRBJ2-1, with 8 bases lining up with TRBD2. After removal of 7 bases from V and 9 bases from J, the junction contained 11 bases not matched to a gene. There are 14 residues in the CDR3. From germline, CDR1 is LNHDA and CDR2 SQIVND (reference sequence). The CDR3 here is CASTPGGTSSEQFF. The CDR3 DNA reads TGTGCCAGTACCCCGGGTGGGACTAGTAGTGAGCAGTTCTTC.

This clonotype was found a few times. The rearrangement links TRBV6-5 to TRBJ2-6; no firm D call. The germline V gene has CDR1 MNHEY and CDR2 SVGAGI. Trimming removed 0 bases from V and 0 bases from J, with 9 bases in between. This CDR3 region has 17 residues. CDR3 loop: CASSYSGESSGANVLTF. The CDR3 DNA is TGTGCCAGCAGTTACTCGGGCGAGAGCTCTGGGGCCAACGTCCTGACTTTC.

This clonotype was observed many times. In DNA form, the CDR3 reads TGTGCCACCCAAGAGACCCAGTACTTC. Its translation: CATQETQYF. The rearrangement links TRBV6-1 to TRBJ2-5, with D hard to call. V gave up 10 bases and J gave up 1 base, with 1 base separating them. The length of the CDR3 is 9 residues. The V gene's germline CDR1 is MNHNS and CDR2 SASEGT.

This clonotype has only a few counts. The V and J genes are TRBV10-3 and TRBJ2-3, with D tentatively TRBD1 (5 bases). Germline assignment: CDR1 ENHRY and CDR2 SYGVKD. The CDR3 covers 14 residues. V shed 2 bases and J shed 3 bases, with 9 bases lying between them. The CDR3 DNA is TGTGCCATCAGTGAGATCCAGGGAACAGATACGCAGTATTTT. Translated: CAISEIQGTDTQYF.

This clonotype appeared a few times. This rearrangement joins TRBV28 to TRBJ1-5; D uncertain. Germline V gives CDR1 MDHEN, CDR2 SYDVKM. The CDR3 totals 12 residues. The V end was cut by 9 bases, the J end by 5 bases, with 11 bases between. CDR3 bases: TGTGCCAGTCTAGAGGCGCATCAGCCCCAGCATTTT. Protein: CASLEAHQPQHF. Full variable domain (rest looked up from reference TRBV28 and TRBJ1-5): DVKVTQSSRYLVKRTGEKVFLECVQDMDHENMFWYRQDPGLGLRLIYFSYDVKMKEKGDIPEGYSVSREKKERFSLILESASTNQTSMYLCASLEAHQPQHFGDGTRLSIL.